Described below is a single T cell receptor beta chain sequence and its context. Authors' processing steps: For nucleated cells, counts were estimated from reference gene primer amplification. Method: immunoSEQ multiplex PCR; TCRdb's copy keeps in-frame clones and lacks some. D and trimming were read from the DNA, whereas the V and J calls and clone size are those reported in that table. The sample lists a few hundred thousand clones; about nine tenths were seen once. CDR1 is MDHEN and CDR2 is SYDVKM in the germline V gene. The CDR3 contains 13 residues. V lost 3 bases and J 4 bases, leaving 7 bases between the germline ends. This sample was included in a study of blood T cell repertoires in COVID-19. Study as a whole: The study drew acute and convalescent COVID-19 samples from the United States, Italy and Spain.

Enrollees, about 18 to 100 years old, lived in approximately 25 US areas. The sequenced material came from PBMCs or T cells enriched from blood (not recorded which). This TCR derives from a woman younger than 35 who had recovered from COVID-19. This chain uses TRBV28 with TRBJ1-5; perhaps TRBD1 as D (6 bases). The CDR3, as DNA: TGTGCCAGCAGTTTTACAGGGAATCAGCCCCAGCATTTT. Residues: CASSFTGNQPQHF.